The entry that follows covers one T cell receptor (beta chain) sequence. This sample was taken from a study of identical twins. This CDR3 is built from 12 residues. CDR1 SNHLY and CDR2 FYNNEI come from the germline V gene. J was trimmed by 9 bases and V by 6 bases; bases with no gene match: 5. TCRdb re-called the 5' RACE reads with MiXCR, one entry per CDR3 protein. This table holds 500,000 to 600,000 distinct CDR3 sequences, around 20% found once. The same data also contributed to another study, on T cells expressing NK-cell markers.

The source is a woman under 30 in good health. Sequenced material: CD4+ T cells sorted from blood. The chain combines TRBV2 with TRBJ2-1; 7 bases fit TRBD1. CDR3: CASREQGIEQFF. The CDR3 region has the DNA TGTGCCAGCAGGGAACAGGGGATTGAGCAGTTCTTC. Combining the CDR3 with reference TRBV2 and TRBJ2-1 gives the whole variable domain EPEVTQTPSHQVTQMGQEVILRCVPISNHLYFYWYRQILGQKVEFLVSFYNNEISEKSEIFDDQFSVERPDGSNFTLKIRSTKLEDSAMYFCASREQGIEQFFGPGTRLTVL.